Following are 4 T cell receptor beta chains from one sample sequenced in a study of molecular identifiers for immune sequencing clone quantification. TCRdb ran MiXCR on the PCR reads and lists one entry per CDR3 protein. The top ten hold about 0.78% of the sample, which has approximately 500,000 distinct CDR3 sequences, 20% to 25% seen once. Input material: naive CD8+ T cells from blood, with Jurkat cell RNA spiked in. Subset here: FACS-sorted CD8+CD4-CCR7+CD45RA+ naive T cells. These receptors all stem from a human donor in good health. Some libraries in this study had Jurkat cell RNA spiked in.

Ten or more counts support this clonotype. V gene TRBV4-1 combines with J gene TRBJ2-7, with 7 nucleotides matching TRBD1. This CDR3 is 15 amino acids long. Trimming at V came to 4 bases and at J to 2 bases, leaving 8 bases not matched to a gene. Per the germline V gene, CDR1 is MGHRA and CDR2 is YSYEKL. The CDR3 bases are TGCGCCAGCAGCCGGGACCCGGGACAGACCTACGAGCAGTACTTC. Encoded protein: CASSRDPGQTYEQYF.

The rearrangement joins TRBV19 to TRBJ2-7; D is perhaps TRBD1 or TRBD2 (5 bases each). The CDR3 is 12 residues long. Looked up from germline, CDR1 is LNHDA and CDR2 is SQIVND (reference sequence). Trimming shortened V by 3 bases and J by 6 bases, and 9 bases separated the two germline ends. CDR3 protein: CASSIYGGEQYF. DNA for the CDR3: TGTGCCAGTAGTATTTATGGGGGCGAGCAGTACTTC.

As regards this clonotype: This may come from a read error, since a much larger clone is one base off. This chain uses TRBV3-1 with TRBJ1-1; weak D call: TRBD1 (5 bases). Germline CDR1 LGHDT, CDR2 YNNKEL (reference sequence). This CDR3 comprises 13 residues. Trimming took off 3 bases at V and 1 base at J, with 6 bases between the two ends. The CDR3 region has the DNA TGTGCCAGCAGCCACGACAGGAACACTGAAGCTTTCTTT. This codes for CASSHDRNTEAFF.

This clonotype has at least ten counts. V is TRBV20-1 and J is TRBJ2-4, with 8 bases aligning to TRBD2. The germline V gene has CDR1 DFQATT and CDR2 SNEGSKA (reference sequence). The CDR3 has 15 residues. The trim removed 0 bases at V and 8 bases at J, leaving 9 bases unmatched. The CDR3 loop is CSARDTPAGAYIQYF. The CDR3 DNA is TGCAGTGCTAGAGATACCCCAGCGGGAGCGTACATTCAGTACTTC.